One sample yielded the 2 T cell receptor beta chains listed below, sequenced in a study of T cell responses to AZD1222 COVID-19 vaccine. Here immunoSEQ multiplex PCR was the method, and the copy in TCRdb shows in-frame clones only, minus some. The sample holds roughly 100,000 clones, over 75% seen once. Specimen: peripheral blood, collected on day 0 of AZD1222 vaccination. All receptors derive from an adult in good health.

The V gene is TRBV6-4, the J gene TRBJ2-1; D is undetermined. Germline assignment: CDR1 MRHNA and CDR2 SNTAGT. CDR3 length: 13 amino acids. V was trimmed by 0 bases and J by 3 bases, leaving 3 bases between them. CDR3 protein: CASSDSSYNEQFF. For the CDR3, the DNA is TGTGCCAGCAGTGACTCTAGCTACAATGAGCAGTTCTTC.

V usage is TRBV28 and J usage is TRBJ1-3; D is undetermined. Germline lookup yields CDR1 MDHEN and CDR2 SYDVKM. This CDR3 spans 12 amino acids. V dropped 5 bases and J dropped 10 bases, with 12 bases sitting between them. The CDR3 DNA follows: TGTGCCAGCAGTACAGAGCTAGGAACCATATATTTT. Translating gives CASSTELGTIYF. Together with reference TRBV28 and TRBJ1-3, the CDR3 gives the full variable domain: DVKVTQSSRYLVKRTGEKVFLECVQDMDHENMFWYRQDPGLGLRLIYFSYDVKMKEKGDIPEGYSVSREKKERFSLILESASTNQTSMYLCASSTELGTIYFGEGSWLTVV.